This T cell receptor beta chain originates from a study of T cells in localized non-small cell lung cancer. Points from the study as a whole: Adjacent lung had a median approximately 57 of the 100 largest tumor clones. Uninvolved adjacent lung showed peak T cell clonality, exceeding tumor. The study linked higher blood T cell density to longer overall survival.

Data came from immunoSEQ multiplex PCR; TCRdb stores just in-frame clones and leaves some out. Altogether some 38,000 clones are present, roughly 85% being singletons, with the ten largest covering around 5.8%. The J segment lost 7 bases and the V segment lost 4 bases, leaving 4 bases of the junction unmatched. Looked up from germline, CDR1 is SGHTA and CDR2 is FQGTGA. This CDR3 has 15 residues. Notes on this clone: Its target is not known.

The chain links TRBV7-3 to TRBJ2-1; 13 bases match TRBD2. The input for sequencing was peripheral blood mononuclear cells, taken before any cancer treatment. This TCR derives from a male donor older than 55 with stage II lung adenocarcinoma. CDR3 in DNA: TGTGCCAGCAGCTCCCAGGGACTAGCGGGGAATGAGCAGTTCTTC. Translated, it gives CASSSQGLAGNEQFF.